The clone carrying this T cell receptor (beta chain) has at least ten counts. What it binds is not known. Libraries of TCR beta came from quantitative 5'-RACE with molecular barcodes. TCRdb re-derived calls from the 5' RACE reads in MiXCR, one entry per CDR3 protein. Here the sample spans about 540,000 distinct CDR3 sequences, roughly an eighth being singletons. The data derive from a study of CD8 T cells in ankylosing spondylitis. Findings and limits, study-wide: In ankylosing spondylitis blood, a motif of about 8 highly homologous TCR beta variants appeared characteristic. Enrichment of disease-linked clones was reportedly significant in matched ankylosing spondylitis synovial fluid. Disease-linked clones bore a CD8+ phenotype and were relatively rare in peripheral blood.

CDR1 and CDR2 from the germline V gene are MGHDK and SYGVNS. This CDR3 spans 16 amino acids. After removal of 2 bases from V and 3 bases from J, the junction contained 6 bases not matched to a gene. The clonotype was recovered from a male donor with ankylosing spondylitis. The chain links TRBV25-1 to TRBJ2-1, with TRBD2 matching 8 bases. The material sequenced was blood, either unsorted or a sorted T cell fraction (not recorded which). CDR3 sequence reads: CASSEPRAGGYNEQFF. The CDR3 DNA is TGTGCCAGCAGTGAACCACGGGCGGGAGGCTACAATGAGCAGTTCTTC.